This entry lists 10 T cell receptor beta chains sequenced from one sample in a study of T cell responses to AZD1222 COVID-19 vaccine. The method was immunoSEQ multiplex PCR; TCRdb's version includes in-frame clones alone and lacks a portion of them. The data show approximately 160,000 clones, 90% to 95% seen once. Sample: peripheral blood, taken on day 0 of AZD1222 vaccination. These receptors originate from an adult in good health.

The V call is TRBV5-8, the J call TRBJ1-3, with TRBD1 matching over 9 bases. The CDR3 runs to 17 residues. Unmatched junction bases numbered 6, after V lost 2 bases and J lost 0 bases. Per the germline V gene, CDR1 is SGHTS and CDR2 is YDEGEE. For the CDR3, the DNA is TGTGCCAGCAGCTTTACGACAGGGGGAATCTCTGGAAACACCATATATTTT. Translated, it gives CASSFTTGGISGNTIYF.

This chain uses TRBV7-9 with TRBJ1-1, with D uncertain. V lost 5 bases and J lost 10, with 14 bases in between. Germline lookup yields CDR1 SEHNR and CDR2 FQNEAQ (reference sequence). The CDR3 contains 12 residues. The CDR3, as DNA: TGTGCCAGCAGCACCGACCGGGTCGGAGCTTTCTTT. This codes for CASSTDRVGAFF.

The chain couples TRBV7-9 to TRBJ1-1; D uncertain. Germline V gene sequence: CDR1 SEHNR, CDR2 FQNEAQ (reference sequence). With 6 bases removed from V and 8 bases from J, the gap between germline ends came to 16 bases. This CDR3 region has 13 residues. Here the CDR3 DNA reads TGTGCCAGCAGTCCCGATGGGCGGCCCGAAGCTTTCTTT. Translating it yields CASSPDGRPEAFF. Supplemented by reference TRBV7-9 and TRBJ1-1, the full variable domain reads DTGVSQNPRHKITKRGQNVTFRCDPISEHNRLYWYRQTLGQGPEFLTYFQNEAQLEKSRLLSDRFSAERPKGSFSTLEIQRTEQGDSAMYLCASSPDGRPEAFFGQGTRLTVV.

This clone appeared a single time. The chain employs TRBV29-1 and TRBJ2-5; D gene ambiguous. The CDR3 covers 13 residues. With 4 bases removed from V and 5 bases from J, the gap between germline ends came to 14 bases. The germline gives CDR1 SQVTM, CDR2 ANQGSEA. This CDR3 is CSVVGVGVETQYF. CDR3 DNA: TGCAGCGTTGTAGGCGTTGGCGTGGAGACCCAGTACTTC.

This clone was recorded a few times. This rearrangement joins TRBV2 to TRBJ2-5, with 8 bases aligning to TRBD1. J was trimmed by 4 bases and V by 7 bases; bases with no gene match: 8. The germline gives CDR1 SNHLY, CDR2 FYNNEI. The CDR3 totals 14 residues. The CDR3 bases are TGTGCCAGCAAAGGAAGCAGGGGGCGAGAGACCCAGTACTTC. Encoded protein: CASKGSRGRETQYF. Filled out from reference TRBV2 and TRBJ2-5, the complete variable domain reads EPEVTQTPSHQVTQMGQEVILRCVPISNHLYFYWYRQILGQKVEFLVSFYNNEISEKSEIFDDQFSVERPDGSNFTLKIRSTKLEDSAMYFCASKGSRGRETQYFGPGTRLLVL.

The chain recombines TRBV10-3 with TRBJ2-7; possible D gene TRBD1, 6 bases. The CDR3 runs to 11 residues. V was shortened by 6 bases and J by 6 bases, with 9 bases between the two germline ends. Germline loops: CDR1 ENHRY, CDR2 SYGVKD. The CDR3 here is CAIRTGTEQYF. The CDR3 DNA reads TGTGCCATCAGAACAGGGACCGAGCAGTACTTC.

This clone was recorded once. The chain recombines TRBV23-1 with TRBJ2-1; D tentatively reads TRBD1 or TRBD2 (5 bases each). TRBV23-1 qualifies as an ORF whose function is uncertain. Trimming took off 8 bases at V and 8 bases at J, with 16 bases between the two ends. This CDR3 contains 13 residues. The CDR3 DNA reads as TGCGCCAGCCCGACGTGGGACGGGCATGAGCAGTTCTTC. This encodes CASPTWDGHEQFF.

The V call is TRBV4-2, the J call TRBJ2-6, with D hard to call. Per germline, CDR1 LGHNA and CDR2 YNFKEQ. Deletions cut 3 bases from V and 1 base from J, with 10 bases between. This CDR3 has 16 amino acids. The CDR3 is CASSHEKGSGANVLTF. DNA of the CDR3: TGTGCCAGCAGCCATGAGAAAGGGTCTGGGGCCAACGTCCTGACTTTC.

The chain has TRBV4-1 and TRBJ1-2, with D possibly matching TRBD1 (6 bases). There are 16 residues in the CDR3. Germline lookup yields CDR1 MGHRA and CDR2 YSYEKL. Trimming took off 4 bases at V and 5 bases at J, with 20 bases between the two ends. CDR3 residues: CASSPQTQGRVYGYTF. The CDR3, as DNA: TGCGCCAGCAGCCCCCAAACCCAGGGGAGGGTGTATGGCTACACCTTC.

This chain links TRBV27 with TRBJ2-3; 8 positions match TRBD1. The germline gives CDR1 MNHEY, CDR2 SMNVEV (reference sequence). This CDR3 is 14 amino acids long. V was clipped by 6 bases and J by 2 bases; unmatched bases: 4. For the CDR3, the DNA is TGTGCCAGCAGCCGGGACAGGACCACAGATACGCAGTATTTT. Its protein is CASSRDRTTDTQYF.